This T cell receptor beta chain derives from a study of blood T cell repertoires in COVID-19. The overall study: Samples came from the United States, Italy and Spain, spanning acute and convalescent COVID-19. PBMCs, B-cell-depleted T cells, or T cells provided the cDNA or gDNA that made up the material.

V lost 0 bases, J lost 6 bases, and 7 bases stayed unmatched. Germline V gene lookup returns CDR1 LGHNA and CDR2 YSLEER. There are 15 residues in the CDR3. The Seattle patients joined while their infection was active and were tracked longitudinally afterward. In the study's own analysis: Amplified reference gene primers provided the basis for estimating nucleated cell counts. Clones were sequenced by immunoSEQ multiplex PCR, and TCRdb holds only the in-frame ones, with some missing. The DNA gave D and trimming, while V, J and clone size come from that table. The sample has 110,000 or so clones, around 85% seen once; the top ten hold just over 5.5%.

The sequence came from a woman aged 60 to 75 with COVID-19, enrolled during active disease. The chain has TRBV4-3 and TRBJ2-7; 8 bases are a match to TRBD2. What was sequenced was peripheral blood. This CDR3 is CASSQEGLVFGEQYF. DNA of the CDR3: TGCGCCAGCAGCCAAGAGGGACTAGTGTTCGGCGAGCAGTACTTC.